This TCR beta chain was sequenced for a study of regulatory T cells in long-lasting Graves disease. Study context: By definition, persistent Graves' disease involved antithyroid drugs for over 5 years alongside positive TSH receptor antibodies.

This clonotype has a handful of counts. Its specificity is unknown. The authors built TCR beta libraries using iRepertoire HTBI primers and Arm-PCR of CDR3 regions. TCRdb redid the calling of the multiplex PCR reads with MiXCR, one entry per CDR3 protein. The sample includes about 660,000 distinct CDR3 sequences, 25% to 30% of them seen just once. Time point denoted: persistent/refractory GD, antithyroid drugs over 5 years with positive TRAb. Extracted RNA from PBMCs served as the source of the TCR library. Each of the patients was recruited from an endocrinology department situated in Xi'an, China. Into tubes containing EDTA, approximately 9 milliliters of peripheral blood were drawn. The V gene's germline CDR1 is SQVTM and CDR2 ANQGSEA. Trimming cost V 3 bases and J 4 bases; bases outside gene matches: 7. The CDR3 contains 15 residues. Regarding the study as a whole: Persistent disease preferred TRBV28, TRBJ1-2 and TRBJ2-5.

The origin of this receptor is a female donor with Graves disease. This specimen consisted of peripheral blood mononuclear cells (PBMCs), obtained when the disease was refractory, from a patient treated with antithyroid drugs. This chain joins TRBV29-1 and TRBJ2-5; 11 bases are a match to TRBD2. The CDR3 loop reads CSVDELAGVGETQYF. The CDR3 DNA reads as TGCAGCGTTGATGAACTAGCGGGAGTAGGAGAGACCCAGTACTTC.